This T cell receptor (beta chain) was observed in a study of chemoradiotherapy in HPV16-positive cancers. The CDR3 has 11 residues. Germline V gives CDR1 ENHRY, CDR2 SYGVKD. Samples were taken several times over chemoradiotherapy. General observations from the study: HPV-specific T cells were functionally defined from only two HPV16-positive patients. Candidate HPV-specific clones and E7-related TCR motifs grew in tumor during treatment.

Sequenced by immunoSEQ multiplex PCR; TCRdb stores in-frame clones only, minus some. The sample lists about 12,000 clones, roughly 87% occurring once. About this clone: Its cognate antigen is unknown.

The chain combines TRBV10-3 with TRBJ2-5, with D perhaps TRBD1 (5 bases). With the DNA end fitting TRBJ2-7 better, the J assignment may be wrong. The source material was blood, sampled from a patient who underwent chemoradiotherapy. This receptor was obtained from a human donor with HPV-associated anogenital cancer. CDR3 sequence (DNA): TGTGCCATCAGCGCAGGGAACGAGCAGTACTTC. Amino acids: CAISAGNEQYF.